This TCR beta chain was sequenced for a study of T cell responses to AZD1222 COVID-19 vaccine. The CDR3 consists of 13 residues. Germline CDR1 is MNHNY and CDR2 is SVGAGI (reference sequence). V lost 4 bases, J lost 2 bases, and 9 bases lay in between. Pooled samples include second doses given at about 4 or 12 weeks. Study-level findings and limits: In a largely white British group with more females than males, clonal diversity was possibly underestimated.

Of note for this clone: Its cognate antigen is unknown.

Clones were sequenced by immunoSEQ multiplex PCR, and TCRdb holds only the in-frame ones, with some missing. The table has about 34,000 clones, around 78% seen once. The sequence derives from an adult who received the AZD1222 COVID-19 vaccine. This chain links TRBV6-6 with TRBJ2-7; D assignment may be TRBD1 or TRBD2 (5 bases each). The specimen was peripheral blood, collected 28 days after the second AZD1222 dose. The CDR3 protein is CASSWDGTYEQYF. The CDR3 nucleotides read TGTGCCAGCAGTTGGGACGGTACCTACGAGCAGTACTTC.